This is a list of T cell receptor beta chains from one sample in a study of early T cells in non-severe SARS-CoV-2 infection. Via MiXCR, TCRdb re-called the 5' RACE reads, giving one row per CDR3 protein. Counted here are over 30,000 distinct CDR3 sequences, roughly 5.7% occurring once; the ten biggest clones make up roughly 7.1%. Material for sequencing was whole blood. These receptors were collected from an adult who was a healthcare worker with PCR-confirmed SARS-CoV-2 infection or an uninfected control (not recorded which). Each CDR3 is given with its conserved first and last residue. Fields, in order: V gene, clone size, J gene, D gene, CDR3 protein, CDR3 DNA. D genes are given only for firm matches. Some rows mark clone size as missing; the rest say once, few, many or name a class of expanded clone.

TRBV7-6	many	TRBJ1-2	NA	CASSLVSEGLGGYTF	TGTGCCAGCAGCTTAGTAAGCGAAGGTCTTGGAGGCTACACCTTC
TRBV14	many	TRBJ1-1	NA	CASSGQKNTEAFF	TGTGCCAGCAGCGGACAGAAGAACACTGAAGCTTTCTTT
TRBV20-1	many	TRBJ1-6	NA	CSARDRVIQSSYNSPLHF	TGCAGTGCTAGAGATCGGGTCATCCAATCCTCCTATAATTCACCCCTCCACTTT
TRBV7-2	many	TRBJ2-5	TRBD2	CASSSSGLAGGRETQYF	TGTGCCAGCAGCTCGTCCGGACTAGCGGGGGGTAGGGAGACCCAGTACTTC
TRBV5-1	NA	TRBJ2-6	TRBD1	CASSLNRGITGANVLTF	TGCGCCAGCAGCTTGAACAGGGGCATAACTGGGGCCAACGTCCTGACTTTC
TRBV7-2	few	TRBJ2-1	TRBD2	CASSPRLAPRNEQFF	TGTGCCAGCAGCCCCCGACTAGCGCCTCGCAATGAGCAGTTCTTC
TRBV29-1	NA	TRBJ2-7	NA	CSGGEVYEQYF	TGCAGCGGAGGGGAGGTTTACGAGCAGTACTTC
TRBV5-6	many	TRBJ2-3	NA	CASSSQTRLDTQYF	TGTGCCAGCAGCTCACAAACAAGATTAGATACGCAGTATTTT
TRBV5-5	NA	TRBJ2-3	TRBD1	CASSFPMGQGGTDTQYF	TGTGCCAGCAGCTTTCCAATGGGACAGGGTGGCACAGATACGCAGTATTTT
TRBV7-2	NA	TRBJ2-1	TRBD1	CASSPGQGHNEQFF	TGTGCCAGCAGCCCCGGACAGGGCCACAATGAGCAGTTCTTC
TRBV11-2	many	TRBJ2-3	NA	CASSLVLRSTDTQYF	TGTGCCAGCAGCTTAGTACTGCGGTCCACAGATACGCAGTATTTT
TRBV12-3/TRBV12-4	many	TRBJ1-1	NA	CASTPIHNTEAFF	TGTGCCAGCACTCCGATCCATAACACTGAAGCTTTCTTT
TRBV20-1	NA	TRBJ2-6	NA	CSARDPRAGANVLTF	TGCAGTGCTAGAGATCCGAGGGCCGGGGCCAACGTCCTGACTTTC
TRBV5-1	many	TRBJ1-6	NA	CASRTGTENSPLHF	TGCGCCAGCCGAACCGGGACTGAGAATTCACCCCTCCACTTT
TRBV11-2	NA	TRBJ1-4	NA	CASSFGRPPEKLFF	TGTGCCAGCAGCTTCGGACGGCCTCCTGAAAAACTGTTTTTT
TRBV7-2	many	TRBJ2-5	NA	CASSPAKRVQETQYF	TGTGCCAGCAGCCCTGCAAAGAGGGTCCAAGAGACCCAGTACTTC
TRBV6-5	many	TRBJ1-5	NA	CASSNDRYSNQPQHF	TGTGCCAGCAGTAACGACAGATATAGCAATCAGCCCCAGCATTTT
TRBV20-1	many	TRBJ1-1	TRBD1	CSARDLRQGGRLNTEAFF	TGCAGTGCTAGAGACCTTAGACAGGGGGGAAGGTTGAACACTGAAGCTTTCTTT
TRBV5-6	many	TRBJ1-6	TRBD1	CASSFGQGASPLHF	TGTGCCAGCAGCTTTGGACAGGGTGCATCACCCCTCCACTTT
TRBV24-1	many	TRBJ2-1	NA	CATSVGRDYNEQFF	TGTGCCACCAGTGTTGGGCGGGATTACAATGAGCAGTTCTTC
TRBV15	many	TRBJ1-1	TRBD1	CATSSARQGLANTEAFF	TGTGCCACCAGCAGCGCAAGACAGGGGTTGGCGAACACTGAAGCTTTCTTT
TRBV12-3/TRBV12-4	many	TRBJ2-1	TRBD2	CASRPGLAGTYNEQFF	TGTGCCAGCAGACCAGGACTAGCGGGCACCTACAATGAGCAGTTCTTC
TRBV12-3/TRBV12-4	many	TRBJ2-2	NA	CASSFDSFGELFF	TGTGCCAGCAGTTTCGACAGTTTCGGGGAGCTGTTTTTT
TRBV10-3	many	TRBJ2-2	NA	CAISETGTGELFF	TGTGCCATCAGTGAAACGGGCACCGGGGAGCTGTTTTTT
TRBV7-2	many	TRBJ2-5	TRBD1	CASSLLGQQETQYF	TGTGCCAGCAGCCTACTGGGACAGCAAGAGACCCAGTACTTC
TRBV29-1	many	TRBJ1-1	TRBD1	CSVDPNRGAFF	TGCAGCGTTGATCCGAACAGGGGAGCTTTCTTT
TRBV28	many	TRBJ2-7	NA	CASSVTGGAYEQYF	TGTGCCAGCAGTGTTACAGGGGGGGCCTACGAGCAGTACTTC
TRBV9	NA	TRBJ1-6	NA	CASSVEGGNSPLHF	TGTGCCAGCAGCGTAGAAGGGGGAAATTCACCCCTCCACTTT
TRBV4-3	many	TRBJ2-3	NA	CASSRASGTDTQYF	TGCGCCAGCAGCCGGGCTAGCGGCACAGATACGCAGTATTTT
TRBV7-8	few	TRBJ1-2	NA	CASSLGYDERRYGYTF	TGTGCCAGCAGCTTAGGGTACGACGAAAGGCGCTATGGCTACACCTTC
TRBV30	many	TRBJ2-2	TRBD2	CAWNGGAANTGELFF	TGTGCCTGGAACGGGGGGGCTGCGAACACCGGGGAGCTGTTTTTT
TRBV5-6	many	TRBJ2-1	NA	CASSSLGSYNEQFF	TGTGCCAGCAGCTCGTTAGGCTCCTACAATGAGCAGTTCTTC
TRBV7-3	NA	TRBJ2-1	NA	CASSLNPALGPYNEQFF	TGTGCCAGCAGCTTAAACCCCGCCTTGGGGCCCTACAATGAGCAGTTCTTC
TRBV4-1	NA	TRBJ2-7	NA	CASSQVLLSYEQYF	TGCGCCAGCAGCCAAGTACTATTGTCCTACGAGCAGTACTTC
TRBV14	NA	TRBJ2-2	NA	CASSQHTLGTGELFF	TGTGCCAGCAGCCAGCATACACTGGGCACCGGGGAGCTGTTTTTT
TRBV28	many	TRBJ2-3	NA	CASSFTDTQYF	TGTGCCAGCAGTTTCACCGATACGCAGTATTTT
TRBV5-1	many	TRBJ2-1	NA	CASSLQSSYNEQFF	TGCGCCAGCAGCTTGCAAAGCTCCTACAATGAGCAGTTCTTC
TRBV30	many	TRBJ1-1	NA	CAWSGLWGIALNTEAFF	TGTGCCTGGAGTGGTTTGTGGGGGATAGCCTTAAACACTGAAGCTTTCTTT
TRBV7-9	NA	TRBJ2-1	NA	CASSLAQGYNEQFF	TGTGCCAGCAGCTTAGCGCAGGGCTACAATGAGCAGTTCTTC
TRBV28	many	TRBJ1-5	TRBD1	CASSSTGEGSQPQHF	TGTGCCAGCAGTTCGACAGGGGAAGGGAGTCAGCCCCAGCATTTT
TRBV20-1	medium-sized	TRBJ1-2	NA	CSASPQGPYGYTF	TGCAGTGCTAGCCCCCAGGGACCCTATGGCTACACCTTC